This TCR beta chain emerged from a study of blood T cell repertoires in COVID-19. The overall study: Sites in the United States, Italy and Spain provided acute and convalescent COVID-19 samples.

The V gene's germline CDR1 is MDHEN and CDR2 SYDVKM. This CDR3 spans 16 amino acids. Trimming at V came to 4 bases and at J to 7 bases, leaving 15 bases not matched to a gene. Patients of the Seattle cohort, enrolled during active infection, were followed longitudinally. Assay: immunoSEQ multiplex PCR; the TCRdb copy retains only in-frame clones and omits some. The sample records under 400,000 clones, approximately 89% being singletons. J is TRBJ2-5 and V is TRBV28; 7 nucleotides agree with TRBD1. This clonotype originated in a woman aged 55-75 years with COVID-19, enrolled during active disease. The specimen was peripheral blood. CDR3 sequence: CASSSWTGDELGTQYF. The CDR3 region has the DNA TGTGCCAGCAGTTCATGGACAGGAGATGAACTCGGGACCCAGTACTTC.